Sequencing of this T cell receptor (beta chain) was carried out in a study of response to subunit inactivated influenza vaccine. In TCRdb, the RT-PCR reads were re-called with MiXCR into one record per CDR3 protein. The sample has around 490,000 distinct CDR3 sequences, 6.5% to 8% seen once. Study observations and caveats: A suggestion made by the authors is that each seasonal influenza vaccination recruits few new T cells.

V dropped 2 bases and J dropped 0; count of bases not matched to a gene: 6. The germline gives CDR1 MNHNS, CDR2 SASEGT. There are 18 residues in the CDR3. This clonotype was seen a handful of times. Antigen specificity is unknown. Sequenced material: PBMCs from blood, taken less than 30 months after vaccination. The chain is built from TRBV6-1 and TRBJ2-3; 12 bases fit TRBD2. The clonotype originates from a man aged 45 to 70 who received an inactivated influenza vaccine. Here the CDR3 DNA reads TGTGCCAGCAGTGAAAACCTAGCGGGGGGGACTAGCACAGATACGCAGTATTTT. Translating it yields CASSENLAGGTSTDTQYF.